One and the same sample provided the 20 T cell receptor beta chains below, sequenced in a study of T-cell reconstitution after alpha-beta-depleted transplantation in children. For TCRbeta, the library was prepared with unique molecular identifiers. TCRdb fed the PCR reads into MiXCR, producing one record per CDR3 protein. The table has 70,000 or so distinct CDR3 sequences, roughly 10% seen once; the top ten hold less than 15%. The specimen was PBMCs, collected before TCRalphabeta/CD19-depleted stem cell transplant. All receptors come from a boy younger than 18 with acute myeloid leukemia, due to receive a stem cell transplant.

This chain joins TRBV28 and TRBJ1-2, with D uncertain. Germline CDR1 and CDR2: MDHEN and SYDVKM. Trimming stripped 3 bases from V and 7 bases from J, with 15 bases between. The CDR3 has 14 residues. The CDR3 region is CASSLVGAGSGYTF. CDR3 DNA sequence: TGTGCCAGCAGTTTGGTCGGCGCGGGTAGTGGCTACACCTTC.

There are many counts of this clonotype. The V and J genes are TRBV6-5 and TRBJ2-1; TRBD2 agrees at 16 bases. Germline CDR1 reads MNHEY; CDR2 reads SVGAGI. The CDR3 runs to 16 residues. The V and J ends lost 6 bases and 6 bases, in that order; junction bases with no gene match: 5. For the CDR3, the DNA is TGTGCCAGCAGGTCGGGACTAGCGGGAGGGCTCAATGAGCAGTTCTTC. Translated: CASRSGLAGGLNEQFF.

This clonotype was counted many times. The rearrangement links TRBV12-3 or TRBV12-4 to TRBJ1-6; D remains unclear. The V gene lost 0 bases and the J gene lost 9 bases, with 12 bases spanning the gap. The CDR3 length is 15 residues. The CDR3 DNA follows: TGTGCCAGCAGTTTAGCAGCACGCTCCGGTTCACCCCTCCACTTT. As protein: CASSLAARSGSPLHF.

In this sample, this clonotype turned up many times. V usage is TRBV5-8 and J usage is TRBJ1-1; unclear D gene. Trimming took 4 bases from V and 0 from J, leaving 13 bases between them. The CDR3 consists of 15 residues. Germline V gene lookup returns CDR1 SGHTS and CDR2 YDEGEE. CDR3 in amino acids: CASSPGPGLNTEAFF. The CDR3 DNA sequence: TGTGCCAGCAGCCCGGGCCCGGGGTTGAACACTGAAGCTTTCTTT.

This clonotype is a singleton in its sample. A much larger clone sits a single nucleotide away, making a read error possible. The gene calls are TRBV12-3 or TRBV12-4 and TRBJ1-4, with 7 bases fitting TRBD1. There are 18 residues in the CDR3. The CDR3 here is CTSSFSTGVPFYGKKLFF. CDR3 nucleotide sequence: TGTACCAGCAGTTTTTCTACAGGGGTCCCCTTTTATGGAAAAAAACTGTTTTTT.

This clonotype was seen ten or more times. In DNA, the CDR3 is TGTGCCAGCGCCTTACAGGGGGCATCCTACGAGCAGTACTTC. Translated: CASALQGASYEQYF. This rearrangement joins TRBV18 to TRBJ2-7; TRBD1 matches 9 bases. Germline assignment: CDR1 KGHSH and CDR2 LQKENI. J lost 1 base, V lost 8 bases, and 6 bases had no gene match. CDR3 length equals 14 residues.

This clonotype occurred many times. The V call is TRBV28, the J call TRBJ2-3; D is undetermined. The CDR3 is made up of 12 amino acids. Germline V gives CDR1 MDHEN, CDR2 SYDVKM. Trimming removed 4 bases at V and 10 bases at J, with 12 bases between. CDR3 sequence: CASSSVAQPQYF. Here the CDR3 DNA reads TGTGCCAGCAGTTCGGTGGCTCAACCGCAGTATTTT.

This clonotype was observed at least ten times. The rearrangement joins TRBV20-1 to TRBJ1-5, with D unresolved. V was pared by 5 bases and J by 7 bases, with 12 bases between. Looked up from germline, CDR1 is DFQATT and CDR2 is SNEGSKA (reference sequence). The CDR3 is made up of 12 amino acids. The DNA of the CDR3 is TGCAGTGCTTTCTCTTTTAGCCAGCCCCAGCATTTT. Amino acid sequence: CSAFSFSQPQHF.

This clonotype was detected ten times or more. V usage is TRBV5-1 and J usage is TRBJ2-2; D gene ambiguous. Germline-derived CDR1 and CDR2 are SGHRS and YFSETQ. The CDR3 loop spans 15 amino acids. V shed 0 bases and J shed 0 bases, with 6 bases lying between them. CDR3 residues: CASSLDVSNTGELFF. In nucleotides, the CDR3 is TGCGCCAGCAGCTTGGACGTTTCGAACACCGGGGAGCTGTTTTTT.

This clonotype was recorded many times. The CDR3 spells CASSPLGNTEAFF. In DNA form, the CDR3 reads TGTGCCAGCAGCCCTCTGGGAAACACTGAAGCTTTCTTT. The chain links TRBV6-6 to TRBJ1-1; D is ambiguous. The CDR3 covers 13 residues. Trimming pared 6 bases from V and 2 bases from J, leaving 10 bases between. Per germline, CDR1 MNHNY and CDR2 SVGAGI (reference sequence).

At least ten counts were recorded for this clonotype. The CDR3 DNA is TGCGCCAGCAGCTGGGAGGAGGGAACTTATGGCTACACCTTC. Encoded protein: CASSWEEGTYGYTF. The chain employs TRBV5-1 and TRBJ1-2; D not certain. V was shortened by 3 bases and J by 5 bases, with 14 bases between the two germline ends. Germline values: CDR1 SGHRS, CDR2 YFSETQ. This CDR3 region has 14 residues.

Many counts were recorded for this clonotype. The chain recombines TRBV20-1 with TRBJ2-7; no clear D. V was clipped by 2 bases and J by 2 bases, with 10 bases between them. The CDR3 has 13 amino acids. Germline V gives CDR1 DFQATT, CDR2 SNEGSKA (reference sequence). The CDR3 bases are TGCAGTGCTAGAAGGGTCTCCACCTACGAGCAGTACTTC. Encoded protein: CSARRVSTYEQYF.

The chain links TRBV11-2 to TRBJ1-4; TRBD1 matches at 9 bases. J gave up 7 bases and V 0 bases, and 6 bases lay outside the gene matches. This CDR3 spans 16 amino acids. The V gene's germline CDR1 is SGHAT and CDR2 FQNNGV. The CDR3 DNA reads as TGTGCCAGCAGCTTAGATCTGGGACAGGGAGGTGAAAAACTGTTTTTT. Its translation is CASSLDLGQGGEKLFF.

This clonotype appeared many times. The V call is TRBV27, the J call TRBJ2-5; TRBD1 agrees at 7 bases. CDR1 and CDR2 (germline): MNHEY, SMNVEV (reference sequence). CDR3 length equals 14 residues. J was trimmed by 5 bases and V by 6 bases; bases with no gene match: 9. In DNA form, the CDR3 reads TGTGCCAGCAGCCCCCTCACAGGGGAGGAGACCCAGTACTTC. Encoded protein: CASSPLTGEETQYF.

This clonotype was observed many times. The V call is TRBV20-1, the J call TRBJ2-3, with 10 positions matching TRBD2. CDR3 length: 15 amino acids. V dropped 6 bases and J dropped 5; count of bases not matched to a gene: 11. Germline V gene sequence: CDR1 DFQATT, CDR2 SNEGSKA (reference sequence). CDR3 bases: TGCAGTGCCAACCTAGCGGGAGTATTCGAAGATACGCAGTATTTT. It is translated as CSANLAGVFEDTQYF.

In its sample, this clonotype was seen many times. This rearrangement joins TRBV12-3 or TRBV12-4 to TRBJ2-1, with a possible D match to TRBD1 (7 bases). Deletions cut 6 bases from V and 2 bases from J, with 14 bases between. The CDR3 loop spans 15 amino acids. CDR3 in amino acids: CASRRDRPAYNEQFF. The CDR3 bases are TGTGCCAGCAGGCGGGACAGACCAGCCTACAATGAGCAGTTCTTC.

This clonotype was counted at least ten times. The chain combines TRBV5-8 with TRBJ1-2; D call uncertain. Per germline, CDR1 SGHTS and CDR2 YDEGEE. CDR3 length: 14 residues. Trimming left V 1 base short and J 5 bases short, with 12 bases between. The CDR3 DNA sequence: TGTGCCAGCAGCTTGAGTATCCCTCTTTATGGCTACACCTTC. Protein: CASSLSIPLYGYTF.

This clonotype was observed many times. The chain is built from TRBV12-3 or TRBV12-4 and TRBJ2-7; tentative D call: TRBD2 (6 bases). The CDR3 runs to 15 residues. V lost 1 base to trimming and J lost 5 bases, with 15 bases between them. CDR3 region: CASSLDGGTLHEQYV. DNA of the CDR3: TGTGCCAGCAGTTTAGATGGGGGGACCCTACACGAGCAGTACGTC.

This clonotype was detected ten times or more. The rearrangement uses TRBV28 and TRBJ2-2, with TRBD2 matching over 10 bases. CDR3 length equals 17 residues. V dropped 5 bases and J dropped 3; count of bases not matched to a gene: 9. From germline, CDR1 is MDHEN and CDR2 SYDVKM. The CDR3 is CASSSPLAGTYTGELFF. CDR3 sequence (DNA): TGTGCCAGCAGTAGTCCACTAGCGGGGACATACACCGGGGAGCTGTTTTTT.

This clonotype was observed many times. V usage is TRBV4-3 and J usage is TRBJ2-1, with a possible D match to TRBD1 (6 bases). Germline loops: CDR1 LGHNA, CDR2 YSLEER. V dropped 0 bases and J dropped 4 bases, with 10 bases sitting between them. This CDR3 region has 15 residues. The CDR3 region is CASSQDGQGYNEQFF. CDR3 DNA: TGCGCCAGCAGCCAAGACGGGCAGGGGTACAATGAGCAGTTCTTC.